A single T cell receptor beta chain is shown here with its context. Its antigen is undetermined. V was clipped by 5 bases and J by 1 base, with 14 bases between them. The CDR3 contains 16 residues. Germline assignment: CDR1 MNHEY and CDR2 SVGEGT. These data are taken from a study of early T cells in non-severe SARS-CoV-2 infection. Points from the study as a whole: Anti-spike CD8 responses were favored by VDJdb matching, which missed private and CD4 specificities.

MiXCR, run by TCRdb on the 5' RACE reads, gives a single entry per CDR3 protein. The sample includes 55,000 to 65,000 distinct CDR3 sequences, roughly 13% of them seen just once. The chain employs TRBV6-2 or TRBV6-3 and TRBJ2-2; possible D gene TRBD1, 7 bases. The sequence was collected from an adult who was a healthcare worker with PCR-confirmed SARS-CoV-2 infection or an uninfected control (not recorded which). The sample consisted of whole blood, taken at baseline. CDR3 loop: CASSTGDSLNTGELFF. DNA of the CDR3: TGTGCCAGCAGTACAGGGGACTCCTTGAACACCGGGGAGCTGTTTTTT.